This T cell receptor beta chain was captured by sequencing in a study of CD8 T cells in ankylosing spondylitis (dated by TCRdb to about 2017). Concerning the study at large: The study set out to find disease-linked TCR variants by profiling T cell receptor beta repertoires in ankylosing spondylitis patients and healthy donors. Samples of peripheral blood were taken, and for ankylosing spondylitis patients, synovial fluid was collected as well. The full study cohort comprised approximately 23 ankylosing spondylitis patients and approximately 100 healthy donors.

The investigation overall reported the following: A TCR beta motif made up of roughly eight highly homologous amino acid variants appeared to be characteristic of blood from ankylosing spondylitis patients. According to the report, matched synovial fluid samples from ankylosing spondylitis patients were significantly enriched for the disease-linked clones. Some of the motif variants had been reported before in the synovial fluid and blood of reactive arthritis patients, a finding that suggests common disease-initiation mechanisms. The disease-linked clones showed a CD8+ phenotype and occurred at relatively low frequencies in peripheral blood.

The sample holds many counts of this clonotype. What antigen it recognizes has not been identified. No quality values exist for individual bases; no much larger clone is one base distant. Measured from the cysteine to the phenylalanine, the CDR3 is 14 residues long. The sequence is cut down to CDR3 DNA, 42 bases in frame from base 1. The germline ends are 13 bases apart after V is trimmed by 3 bases and J by 6 bases. The sequencer was an Illumina HiSeq 2500. Quantitative 5'-RACE with molecular barcodes was the method used to prepare the TCR beta libraries. The source study handled its data this way. A new computational method, built on a probabilistic model of VDJ rearrangement, was used to identify disease-linked TCR variants. The public sequencing data were trimmed at Q25 with fastp and processed into clonotypes with MiXCR by TCRdb, which kept only in-frame beta chains. A single entry per CDR3 protein holds the most common genes and DNA from its merged rows. TCRdb's processing, not the study's, gives the V and J calls here. Present in this sample are a few hundred thousand distinct CDR3 sequences, approximately 11% of which were seen just once. Together, the top ten hold 6% to 8% of the sample.

The sequence was collected from a male donor with ankylosing spondylitis or in good health (not recorded which). Recombination connected TRBV12-3 or TRBV12-4 to TRBJ2-3; the D gene cannot be named for sure. Sequencing was performed on blood, either unsorted or a sorted T cell fraction (not recorded which). This receptor carries the CDR3 CASSLRSSWDTQYF. The nucleotide sequence reads as follows: TGTGCCAGCAGTTTGCGGTCATCCTGGGATACGCAGTATTTT.